The source of this TCR beta chain is a study of blood T cells in healthy people across ages (dated by TCRdb to the mid-2010s). Concerning the study at large: In model experiments, template switching captured roughly one uniquely barcoded TCR beta cDNA molecule for every two T cells. Donors were grouped into four age groups: young (average approximately 16 years), middle-aged (less than 40), aged (around 56) and long-lived (approximately 78). To track age-related changes in TCR beta repertoire diversity, the study relied on deep sequencing normalized with unique cDNA molecular identifiers. Donors of different ages were randomly distributed across sequencing lanes to avoid experimental bias. Using the same blood draw, the study looked at two additional independent replicas of 1 million unique cDNA reads for two donors, one aged 18 to 30 and the other aged 80 or older. Overall study outcomes, separate from this receptor: Because the CMV infection status of the donors was unknown, age-related changes in expanded clonotypes may potentially have been confounded. The percentage of naive T cells measured by flow cytometry correlated strongly with observed TCR beta diversity. Because profiling used bulk unsorted PBMCs, naive and antigen-experienced compartments could not be compared conclusively. As age increased, observed TCR beta diversity per million T cells dropped in a roughly linear way, and a significant reduction was already evident by age 40. Compared with the aged group, the long-lived group had more naive CD4+ T cells, fewer expanded clones and increased TCR diversity, a pattern suggesting age selection. Total diversity estimates from one million sequenced T cells were considered lower bounds and underestimates.

Concerning this clonotype itself: The specificity of this receptor is unknown. No quality values exist for individual bases; no much larger clone is one base distant.

Sequences SQVTM (CDR1) and ANQGSEA (CDR2) are obtained from the germline V gene. Unmatched junction bases come to 7, with V trimmed by 8 bases and J by 5 bases. The CDR3 runs 12 residues from the cysteine to the phenylalanine. CDR3 DNA is the only sequence kept; it has 36 bases, read in frame from the first base. Receptor amplification or capture employed 5' RACE. Sequencing instrument: Illumina HiSeq 2500. A second PCR of about 6 to 11 cycles was performed with a sample-barcoded 5' primer and a J-beta primer mix. A template-switch 5' adaptor carrying 12 random nucleotides introduced a unique molecular identifier onto each TCR beta cDNA molecule. At least 3 million CDR3-containing paired-end reads were obtained from each sample. The Mint cDNA synthesis kit, primed by a TRBC-specific oligonucleotide, was used to synthesize first-strand cDNA from all RNA. After uracil-DNA glycosylase treatment, a first 18-cycle PCR used universal primers M1SS and BC2_uni_R on all cDNA. Concerning the study's data processing: Normalization of each sample was performed by random selection of 1 million high-quality reads, each carrying a distinct molecular identifier. Reads with shared molecular identifiers were discarded instead of being binned into consensus sequences. MiTCR, set to a Q25 quality threshold and the strictest error-elimination algorithm, was used for CDR3 identification, clonotype clustering and error correction. A nonparametric unseen species model using Euler transformation provided a lower-bound estimate of total TCR beta diversity. TCRdb reworked the public reads: Q25 trimming with fastp, MiXCR clone assembly, productive beta chains retained. When rows share a CDR3 protein, they turn into one entry using the most common DNA and genes. The V and J calls were not made by the authors but by TCRdb's processing. The sample profile shows 600,000 or so distinct CDR3 sequences; 25% to 35% of them were found once. The leading ten clones occupy approximately 15% of the sample.

Systemically healthy Caucasian individuals from Russia, over 30 in total and aged about 6 to 100 years, were included as donors. Each donor gave roughly 9 milliliters of peripheral blood, drawn into EDTA-treated Vacutainer tubes. PBMCs were isolated by Ficoll-Paque density-gradient centrifugation, with at least 7 million obtained per sample. Trizol reagent was used to extract total RNA from PBMCs, with at least 6 micrograms per sample. For every donor, flow cytometry on a PBMC aliquot measured the percentage of naive CD45RAhigh/CD27high T cells. The sequenced material came from blood. The sequence came from a woman aged 80 or over in good health. This sequence uses TRBV29-1 and TRBJ2-3; TRBD2 lines up with 7 middle nucleotides. The base sequence is TGCAGCATGGGAGGGGCAGGAGATACGCAGTATTTT. Its translation is CSMGGAGDTQYF.